The 15 T cell receptor beta chains below all came from one sample that was sequenced in a study of beta chain features in type 1 diabetes. The study's findings and limits: The study found moderately but significantly shorter TCRB CDR3s in all four CD4+ subsets of Type 1 diabetes patients.

For these receptors, no antigen is known. As every portion of the isolated RNA was reverse transcribed, the sequencing read expressed TCRB transcripts. The protocol was immunoSEQ multiplex PCR, while the TCRdb copy is restricted to in-frame clones and leaves out a portion. The sample has a few hundred thousand clones, 9.6% seen once. The sample taken for sequencing was central memory CD4+ T cells from blood. The receptors were gathered from a man aged 25-45 years with type 1 diabetes.

The chain combines TRBV29-1 with TRBJ2-5; D not resolved. This CDR3 contains 14 residues. CDR1 is SQVTM, CDR2 ANQGSEA, per germline. The V end was cut by 4 bases, the J end by 1 base, with 13 bases between. The CDR3 spells CSVVRSLGQETQYF. The DNA of the CDR3 is TGCAGCGTTGTTAGGTCTTTAGGCCAAGAGACCCAGTACTTC.

This rearrangement joins TRBV7-6 to TRBJ1-1, with 8 bases that match TRBD1. V gave up 0 bases and J gave up 0 bases; unmatched junction bases: 3. Germline V gene lookup returns CDR1 SGHVS and CDR2 FNYEAQ. This CDR3 is 16 amino acids long. CDR3 residues: CASSLAGQGMNTEAFF. The CDR3 DNA is TGTGCCAGCAGCTTAGCCGGACAGGGAATGAACACTGAAGCTTTCTTT.

This clone was picked up a small number of times. The V call is TRBV5-4, the J call TRBJ2-7; possibly TRBD2 for D (6 bases). Deletions cut 0 bases from V and 2 bases from J, with 15 bases between. The CDR3 sequence is 16 residues long. The germline V gene encodes CDR1 SGHNT and CDR2 YYREEE (reference sequence). This CDR3 reads CASSLGVIAVPYEQYF. DNA of the CDR3: TGTGCCAGCAGCTTGGGGGTTATAGCGGTCCCCTACGAGCAGTACTTC.

This clone was observed a few times. This chain joins TRBV7-2 and TRBJ2-1; a weak D match, TRBD2 (5 bases). This CDR3 is 14 amino acids long. The germline CDR1 and CDR2 sequences are SGHTA and FQGNSA. CDR3 DNA sequence: TGTGCGGGAAAGGGCGGGCCCTCGTACAATGAGCAGTTCTTC. This gives the protein CAGKGGPSYNEQFF. The variable domain in full, with the rest retrieved from reference TRBV7-2 and TRBJ2-1, is GAGVSQSPSNKVTEKGKDVELRCDPISGHTALYWYRQSLGQGLEFLIYFQGNSAPDKSGLPSDRFSAERTGGSVSTLTIQRTQQEDSAVYLCAGKGGPSYNEQFFGPGTRLTVL.

The chain employs TRBV5-1 and TRBJ2-7; 12 bases are a match to TRBD2. The junction had 3 bases not matched to a gene; V was cut back by 1 base and J by 4 bases. The CDR3 length is 15 residues. Germline CDR1 and CDR2: SGHRS and YFSETQ. CDR3 DNA: TGCGCCAGCAGCTTGCCGACTAGCGGGAGTTACGAGCAGTACTTC. This sequence encodes CASSLPTSGSYEQYF.

This clone was counted many times. The chain links TRBV7-9 to TRBJ1-5; possibly TRBD1 for D (5 bases). This CDR3 is built from 12 residues. Germline V lookup: CDR1 SEHNR, CDR2 FQNEAQ (reference sequence). Trimming stripped 5 bases from V and 6 bases from J, with 8 bases between. The CDR3, as DNA: TGTGCCAGCAGCCAAGGGGCTCAGCCCCAGCATTTT. Translation: CASSQGAQPQHF.

The V and J genes are TRBV28 and TRBJ2-5; 7 bases are a match to TRBD1. CDR1 and CDR2 from the germline V gene are MDHEN and SYDVKM. This CDR3 region has 14 residues. J gave up 1 base and V 6 bases, and 5 bases lay outside the gene matches. The CDR3 DNA follows: TGTGCCAGCAGCCGAAACAGGGGCCAAGAGACCCAGTACTTC. Protein product: CASSRNRGQETQYF.

The chain couples TRBV19 to TRBJ2-6, with 8 positions matching TRBD1. V trimming: 9 bases; J trimming: 1 base; junction bases outside the gene matches: 8. The V gene's germline CDR1 is LNHDA and CDR2 SQIVND (reference sequence). CDR3 size: 16 residues. CDR3: CASRDRGKSGANVLTF. For the CDR3, the DNA is TGTGCCAGCCGAGACAGGGGAAAGTCTGGGGCCAACGTCCTGACTTTC.

The table lists this clone with a few counts. The rearrangement links TRBV6-1 to TRBJ2-2; D uncertain. The CDR3 has 13 amino acids. V lost 6 bases and J lost 2, with 7 bases in between. Germline CDR1 MNHNS, CDR2 SASEGT. The CDR3 region has the DNA TGTGCCAGCAGGGGATATAACACCGGGGAGCTGTTTTTT. Translating gives CASRGYNTGELFF.

The CDR3 loop is CASSLGPQSTEAFF. The CDR3 DNA reads as TGTGCCAGCAGCTTAGGACCACAGTCCACTGAAGCTTTCTTT. The chain recombines TRBV11-2 with TRBJ1-1, with D unresolved. The CDR3 is made up of 14 amino acids. The germline gives CDR1 SGHAT, CDR2 FQNNGV. The ends were cut back, 1 base at V and 4 bases at J, with 10 bases in the middle.

The chain is built from TRBV20-1 and TRBJ2-3, with D possibly being TRBD2 (5 bases). V lost 6 bases, J lost 5 bases, and 9 bases lay in between. The CDR3 length is 11 residues. The germline V gene encodes CDR1 DFQATT and CDR2 SNEGSKA (reference sequence). CDR3 bases: TGCAGTGCCGAGGAGGTAGATACGCAGTATTTT. The encoded protein is CSAEEVDTQYF.

This clone turned up a few times. CDR3 protein: CATSSRRGPGETQYF. In nucleotides, the CDR3 is TGTGCCACCAGCAGCCGACGGGGCCCCGGGGAGACCCAGTACTTC. The chain has TRBV15 and TRBJ2-5; D possibly matches TRBD1 or TRBD2 (5 bases each). V lost 3 bases to trimming and J lost 5 bases, with 16 bases between them. Germline CDR1 reads LNHNV; CDR2 reads YYDKDF (reference sequence). The CDR3 is 15 residues long.

V is TRBV6-1 and J is TRBJ1-2, with 9 bases that match TRBD1. The germline V gene has CDR1 MNHNS and CDR2 SASEGT. The CDR3 length is 14 residues. V trimming: 10 bases; J trimming: 6 bases; junction bases outside the gene matches: 12. The chain's CDR3 is CAISRDRDGDGYTF. As DNA, the CDR3 is TGTGCCATCAGCCGGGACAGGGACGGAGATGGCTACACCTTC.

This clone has only a few counts. The V call is TRBV7-9, the J call TRBJ2-3, with a possible D match to TRBD1 (5 bases). The ends were cut back, 3 bases at V and 0 bases at J, with 10 bases in the middle. Germline CDR1 is SEHNR and CDR2 is FQNEAQ (reference sequence). This CDR3 is built from 15 residues. CDR3 region: CASSLGRGSTDTQYF. For the CDR3, the DNA is TGTGCCAGCAGCTTGGGTAGGGGCAGCACAGATACGCAGTATTTT.

J is TRBJ2-6 and V is TRBV5-8, with D hard to call. V lost 4 bases, J lost 0 bases, and 8 bases lay in between. The length of the CDR3 is 15 residues. CDR1 and CDR2 from the germline V gene are SGHTS and YDEGEE. This chain's CDR3 is CASSDRYSGANVLTF. CDR3 in DNA: TGTGCCAGCAGCGACCGATACTCTGGGGCCAACGTCCTGACTTTC.